This T cell receptor (beta chain) comes out of a study of cytomegalovirus exposure and HLA in healthy donors. V dropped 3 bases and J dropped 0 bases, with 11 bases sitting between them. CDR1 and CDR2 from the germline V gene are MGHRA and YSYEKL. This CDR3 spans 15 amino acids. Study-wide findings and caveats: Presence/absence analyses assumed roughly uniform sequencing depth across donors, which may not hold. Information on immune exposure was restricted to one variable (CMV serostatus).

Primers for the PCR totalled 60 Vbeta and 13 Jbeta. This table comes from immunoSEQ multiplex PCR, and its TCRdb copy is limited to in-frame clones, with some not included. Of tens of thousands of clones listed, roughly 86% were seen once; the top ten hold over 8.5%. This clone is labeled medium-sized. Antigen specificity is unknown. Sequencing used PBMCs. The J gene is TRBJ1-2, the V gene TRBV4-1, with D perhaps matching TRBD1 (5 bases). This TCR derives from a man under 40 in good health and CMV-seropositive. The CDR3 protein is CASSQSIRANYGYTF. The CDR3 DNA reads TGCGCCAGCAGCCAGTCTATCAGGGCTAACTATGGCTACACCTTC.